This T cell receptor beta chain came from a study of cytomegalovirus exposure and HLA in healthy donors. CDR3 length equals 14 residues. Germline values: CDR1 SEHNR, CDR2 FQNEAQ (reference sequence). V dropped 4 bases and J dropped 2 bases, with 11 bases sitting between them. Data came from immunoSEQ multiplex PCR; TCRdb stores just in-frame clones and leaves some out. The sample lists hundreds of thousands of clones; around 88% were seen once. Of note for this clone: In the same sample, other DNA sequences code for this CDR3.

The chain has TRBV7-9 and TRBJ2-5; a weak D match, TRBD2 (6 bases). The sequence derives from a woman in her twenties or thirties in good health and CMV-seropositive. Sequencing input: PBMCs. The chain's CDR3 is CASSSPGGQETQYF. The CDR3 DNA is TGTGCCAGCAGCTCCCCCGGAGGGCAAGAGACCCAGTACTTC.